This T cell receptor beta chain stems from a study of regulatory T cells in long-lasting Graves disease. Construction of the TCR beta libraries employed iRepertoire HTBI primers in conjunction with Arm-PCR of CDR3 regions. Each CDR3 protein gets one entry after TCRdb re-called the multiplex PCR reads with MiXCR. The table has just over 600,000 distinct CDR3 sequences, about 16% seen once. This clonotype was detected a few times. Noted time point: newly diagnosed GD, antithyroid drugs for less than 3 months. After RNA was extracted from PBMCs, the TCR library was made from it. In addition, the sample was reused for a study of T cells in Graves' hyperthyroidism and ophthalmopathy. This second report adds: Graves' hyperthyroidism qualified as stable when ophthalmopathy did not progress within 18 months.

The receptor was derived from a woman between 25 and 40 years old with Graves disease. Sequencing was performed on peripheral blood mononuclear cells (PBMCs), taken at new diagnosis, from a patient treated with antithyroid drugs.

The CDR3 DNA reads TGTGCCAGCAGTTACTCGTACGCACCGCCAGTCAACATTCAGTACTTC. Its translation is CASSYSYAPPVNIQYF. The rearrangement links TRBV6-5 to TRBJ2-4; D not resolved. V lost 0 bases to trimming and J lost 7 bases, with 16 bases between them. This CDR3 spans 16 amino acids. Germline V CDR1 and CDR2: MNHEY, SVGAGI.